Given below is one TCR beta chain in context. The table lists this clonotype with many counts. Its antigen target is currently unknown. Nothing much larger sits one base from this clone, and base qualities are not available. Graves' hyperthyroidism was defined as stable when no progression to ophthalmopathy occurred over 18 months of follow-up. Hyperthyroidism patients were aged 18 to 65 years and newly diagnosed, with disease duration of less than 2 months. Patients with uncontrolled infections, other autoimmune diseases, pregnancy or lactation were excluded. Diagnoses were based on clinical symptoms, serum thyroxine and TRAb, thyroid ultrasound and orbital computed tomography. PBMCs were separated from around 9.1 ml of fresh peripheral blood using Ficoll-Paque density gradient centrifugation. Trizol reagent was used to extract total RNA, and RNA quality was then checked on an Agilent 2100 Bioanalyzer.

The data are from a study of T cells in Graves' hyperthyroidism and ophthalmopathy (dated by TCRdb to between 2018 and 2021). Some background on the complete study: Peripheral blood was sampled at the time of initial diagnosis, prior to any treatment. To identify TCR V-J signatures that set the groups apart, the researchers used a discovery cohort of more than 95 patients, made up of 40 to 45 with Graves' ophthalmopathy and about 59 with stable Graves' hyperthyroidism. An independent validation cohort of about 19 hyperthyroidism patients and more than 15 patients who later progressed to ophthalmopathy tested prospective prediction of ophthalmopathy. The 100 or so discovery patients were divided at random into training and test sets in a 7:3 ratio. Thyroid tissue and blood T-cell repertoires from about six Graves' hyperthyroidism patients were also compared in the study. After blood sampling, hyperthyroidism patients were treated with methimazole at a starting dose of 30 mg daily, and ophthalmopathy patients were treated with high-dose intravenous methylprednisolone. According to the paper, TCR Vbeta CDR3 sequencing was carried out on more than 120 peripheral blood samples, which came from 40 to 45 ophthalmopathy, fewer than 80 hyperthyroidism and roughly 17 progressor patients.

CDR1 SQVTM and CDR2 ANQGSEA were looked up in the germline V gene. Including the terminal cysteine and phenylalanine, the CDR3 comprises 16 residues. Just CDR3 DNA is preserved here, 48 bases in frame from base 1. Here V drops 6 bases and J drops 2 bases, and the junction holds 10 bases not matched to any gene. TCR beta CDR3 regions were amplified from RNA transcripts. For the first round of RT-PCR on the TCR CDR3, the HTBI primer set was used together with the Qiagen OneStep RT-PCR kit. Libraries were constructed in a second round of multiplex PCR, after which size selection and purification were performed. Libraries were sequenced paired-end with 100 bp reads on an Illumina HiSeq2000. For the original study's pipeline: SOAPnuke was used to process the raw data, throwing out any read that contained adapters or uncalled bases, had a mean Phred below 15, or lacked an exact constant-primer or identifier match. High-quality paired reads were merged using COPE v1.2.5, and each unique nucleotide sequence was defined as a clonotype. MiTCR v1.1 was used to align the clonotypes against IMGT TRBV, TRBD and TRBJ reference segments. Only V-J combinations with frequency above 0.0001, covering roughly 99% of repertoires, were analysed. The TCS score was defined as F50 (clonal expansion) divided by E x V (chaos), with BLOSUM62-based TCRdist calculated between CDR3 peptides within each V-J. Welch's t-statistics and random forest reduced around 520 V-J features to about 13, which were used in a naive Bayes classifier (R e1071). The similarity between thyroid and blood repertoires was quantified using the Morisita-Horn index. TCRdb passed the public sequencing reads through fastp at Q25 and MiXCR, retaining productive beta sequences. One record per CDR3 amino acid sequence lists the most common genes and DNA. TCRdb assigned the V and J calls; the authors' analysis was not used. The sample records more than 95,000 distinct CDR3 sequences, around 50% of which are singletons. The biggest ten clones account for 26% of the sample.

Results and caveats for the whole study, not just this receptor: In validation, progression to ophthalmopathy was predicted by the model with almost 71% sensitivity and under 85% specificity, a median of about 6.4 months before onset. In cross-validation, a model built on a 13 V-J signature told ophthalmopathy apart from stable hyperthyroidism with about 90% sensitivity and about 81% specificity, and in testing the same model reached 80%/75%. Blood samples also contained most of the expanded thyroid clonotypes (frequency above 0.001), which suggests that blood repertoires may reflect thyroid immune responses. No statistical method was used to fix the sample size in advance, and group allocation was not hidden from the investigators.

The chain is made from TRBV29-1 and TRBJ2-1; 10 bases in between match TRBD1. The source material was blood. This TCR derives from a man aged 40-50 years with Graves' hyperthyroidism. This receptor carries the CDR3 CSVNVPGQGTYNEQFF. The DNA sequence is TGCAGCGTCAACGTCCCGGGACAGGGGACCTACAATGAGCAGTTCTTC.